These 32 T cell receptor beta chains came from one sample sequenced in a study of T cells in localized non-small cell lung cancer. Here immunoSEQ multiplex PCR was the method, and the copy in TCRdb shows in-frame clones only, minus some. The sample has about 40,000 clones, around 81% seen once; the top ten hold 6.5% to 8%. Sequenced here: peripheral blood mononuclear cells, sampled before any cancer treatment. The receptors derive from a male donor aged 60 or over with stage II lung adenocarcinoma.

There are a few counts of this clone. The chain links TRBV29-1 to TRBJ1-1; D unclear. V was shortened by 0 bases and J by 1 base, with 3 bases between the two germline ends. The CDR3 length is 12 residues. Germline-derived CDR1 and CDR2 are SQVTM and ANQGSEA. The CDR3 bases are TGCAGCGTTGAAGACGGGAACACTGAAGCTTTCTTT. Amino acid sequence: CSVEDGNTEAFF.

This clone was detected only a few times. The V and J genes are TRBV11-1 and TRBJ2-3; 14 bases align to TRBD2. Germline V gives CDR1 SGHAT, CDR2 FQDESV (reference sequence). The CDR3 totals 16 residues. The J segment lost 7 bases and the V segment lost 5 bases, leaving 8 bases of the junction unmatched. CDR3 coding DNA: TGTGCCAGCAGCCCCCCCGGGACTAGCGGGAGAAATACGCAGTATTTT. This sequence encodes CASSPPGTSGRNTQYF.

V and J are TRBV27 and TRBJ2-1; weak D call: TRBD2 (6 bases). The ends were cut back, 3 bases at V and 8 bases at J, with 11 bases in the middle. The germline CDR1 and CDR2 sequences are MNHEY and SMNVEV (reference sequence). The CDR3 has 13 residues. For the CDR3, the DNA is TGTGCCAGCAGTTTTAACTGGGGGGATGAGCAGTTCTTC. Amino acids: CASSFNWGDEQFF.

The rearrangement uses TRBV27 and TRBJ2-7; D perhaps matches TRBD1 (6 bases). The CDR3 loop spans 14 amino acids. Germline V gives CDR1 MNHEY, CDR2 SMNVEV (reference sequence). The V end lost 6 bases, the J end lost 7 bases, and 19 bases lay between the germline ends. The CDR3, as DNA: TGTGCCAGCAGACTGGACAGATGGGAACAGGAGCAGTACTTC. This gives the protein CASRLDRWEQEQYF.

This chain uses TRBV20-1 with TRBJ2-7, with D unclear. V was pared by 3 bases and J by 6 bases, with 9 bases between. The CDR3 consists of 11 residues. CDR1 and CDR2 from the germline V gene are DFQATT and SNEGSKA (reference sequence). DNA of the CDR3: TGCAGTGCTAGTCCTTCCGGCGAGCAGTACTTC. This encodes CSASPSGEQYF.

J is TRBJ2-5 and V is TRBV6-6; the D is unclear. The V gene lost 3 bases and the J gene lost 5 bases, with 10 bases spanning the gap. This CDR3 is 13 amino acids long. Germline V lookup: CDR1 MNHNY, CDR2 SVGAGI (reference sequence). CDR3 nucleotide sequence: TGTGCCAGCAGTTATAGGCCCCGCGAGACCCAGTACTTC. Translation gives CASSYRPRETQYF.

V usage is TRBV30 and J usage is TRBJ1-2; D is unresolved. Trimming stripped 2 bases from V and 2 bases from J, with 6 bases between. The CDR3 extends over 12 amino acids. Germline values: CDR1 GTSNPN, CDR2 SVGIG (reference sequence). The CDR3 nucleotides are TGTGCCTGGAGTCAAGGCAACTATGGCTACACCTTC. Residues: CAWSQGNYGYTF.

V and J are TRBV19 and TRBJ2-7; TRBD2 agrees at 11 bases. Germline V gene sequence: CDR1 LNHDA, CDR2 SQIVND (reference sequence). The length of the CDR3 is 16 residues. V was clipped by 2 bases and J by 3 bases; unmatched bases: 6. In DNA form, the CDR3 reads TGTGCCAGTAGTATACAACTAGCGGGAGCATACTACGAGCAGTACTTC. The encoded protein is CASSIQLAGAYYEQYF.

This chain's CDR3 is CSVGTGGYGQQYF. The CDR3 bases are TGCAGCGTGGGGACAGGGGGATATGGGCAGCAGTACTTC. The chain couples TRBV29-1 to TRBJ2-7, with 11 nucleotides matching TRBD1. This CDR3 spans 13 amino acids. Germline V gene sequence: CDR1 SQVTM, CDR2 ANQGSEA. With V trimmed by 6 bases and J by 8 bases, 9 bases remained unmatched.

This clone was observed a handful of times. J is TRBJ1-5 and V is TRBV10-3, with 7 bases fitting TRBD1. From germline, CDR1 is ENHRY and CDR2 SYGVKD. Trimming took 2 bases from V and 1 from J; bases not matched to a gene: 2. The CDR3 extends over 15 amino acids. The CDR3 loop reads CAISEGTESNQPQHF. CDR3 nucleotides: TGTGCCATCAGTGAGGGGACAGAGAGCAATCAGCCCCAGCATTTT.

The J gene is TRBJ1-1, the V gene TRBV19; 7 nucleotides agree with TRBD1. Germline V gives CDR1 LNHDA, CDR2 SQIVND (reference sequence). CDR3 length: 15 residues. Trimming removed 11 bases from V and 3 bases from J; junction bases left unmatched: 15. The CDR3 DNA follows: TGTGCCGCTAGCAGGGGGTATTTCCCCTACACTGAAGCTTTCTTT. As protein: CAASRGYFPYTEAFF.

V gene TRBV7-2 combines with J gene TRBJ1-1, with 8 bases matching TRBD1. J gave up 1 base and V 2 bases, and 6 bases lay outside the gene matches. Germline CDR1 SGHTA, CDR2 FQGNSA. There are 16 residues in the CDR3. This chain's CDR3 is CASSLRGGTGNTEAFF. In DNA, the CDR3 is TGTGCCAGCAGCTTACGGGGGGGGACAGGGAACACTGAAGCTTTCTTT. The variable domain in full, completed from reference TRBV7-2 and TRBJ1-1, reads GAGVSQSPSNKVTEKGKDVELRCDPISGHTALYWYRQSLGQGLEFLIYFQGNSAPDKSGLPSDRFSAERTGGSVSTLTIQRTQQEDSAVYLCASSLRGGTGNTEAFFGQGTRLTVV.

This clone appeared a few times. The chain uses TRBV2 and TRBJ2-2; 8 positions agree with TRBD1. Losses at the gene ends were 4 bases for V and 1 base for J; bases not matched to a gene: 2. The germline V gene has CDR1 SNHLY and CDR2 FYNNEI. CDR3 length equals 15 residues. The CDR3 is CASSGTGRNTGELFF. CDR3 bases: TGTGCCAGCAGTGGGACAGGGCGGAACACCGGGGAGCTGTTTTTT.

This chain connects TRBV7-9 to TRBJ2-1; D is ambiguous. From germline, CDR1 is SEHNR and CDR2 FQNEAQ (reference sequence). The V and J ends lost 1 base and 4 bases respectively, with 14 bases between them. The CDR3 is 16 residues long. DNA of the CDR3: TGTGCCAGCAGCTTAGGAGGCTTTAGGCAGTACAATGAGCAGTTCTTC. Translated, it gives CASSLGGFRQYNEQFF.

V is TRBV18 and J is TRBJ1-1; D is unresolved. V was pared by 5 bases and J by 1 base, with 8 bases between. CDR1 and CDR2 (germline): KGHSH, LQKENI. The CDR3 is made up of 13 amino acids. The CDR3 region has the DNA TGTGCCAGCTCAGAGGTACAGAACACTGAAGCTTTCTTT. It encodes CASSEVQNTEAFF.

The chain uses TRBV11-2 and TRBJ1-4; no firm D call. Trimming removed 3 bases from V and 8 bases from J, with 7 bases in between. The CDR3 is 12 amino acids. Germline V gives CDR1 SGHAT, CDR2 FQNNGV. The CDR3 region is CASSLLYEKLFF. In nucleotides, the CDR3 is TGTGCCAGCAGCTTGTTATACGAAAAACTGTTTTTT.

This chain links TRBV7-9 with TRBJ1-1; D might be TRBD1 (5 bases). The CDR3 sequence is 15 residues long. Germline V gene lookup returns CDR1 SEHNR and CDR2 FQNEAQ (reference sequence). Trimming pared 1 base from V and 5 bases from J, leaving 14 bases between. CDR3 nucleotides: TGTGCCAGCAGCTTAGGGAACAGGCTTGGAACTGAAGCTTTCTTT. Amino acids: CASSLGNRLGTEAFF.

The V call is TRBV11-2, the J call TRBJ2-1; D perhaps matches TRBD2 (5 bases). CDR3 length: 18 amino acids. Trimming removed 5 bases from V and 2 bases from J, with 22 bases in between. Per the germline V gene, CDR1 is SGHAT and CDR2 is FQNNGV. The CDR3 sequence: CASSPLGIGADTYNEQFF. DNA of the CDR3: TGTGCCAGCAGCCCCTTAGGTATAGGAGCGGATACCTACAATGAGCAGTTCTTC.

The chain is built from TRBV11-2 and TRBJ1-4; D gene uncertain. Trimming removed 5 bases from V and 5 bases from J, with 15 bases in between. Germline loops: CDR1 SGHAT, CDR2 FQNNGV. The CDR3 is 15 residues long. This CDR3 is CASSPAGVVNEKLFF. CDR3 DNA sequence: TGTGCCAGCAGCCCTGCCGGTGTAGTAAATGAAAAACTGTTTTTT.

The rearrangement joins TRBV5-1 to TRBJ2-7; D possibly uses TRBD1 or TRBD2 (6 bases each). The CDR3 is 17 residues long. The germline V and J ends were trimmed by 3 bases and 3 bases, with 22 bases remaining between them. The germline V gene encodes CDR1 SGHRS and CDR2 YFSETQ. This CDR3 is CASSSGTSSGADYEQYF. As DNA, the CDR3 is TGCGCCAGCAGCTCTGGAACTAGTTCGGGGGCGGACTACGAGCAGTACTTC.

This rearrangement joins TRBV11-2 to TRBJ2-3; 9 positions match TRBD2. The germline V gene has CDR1 SGHAT and CDR2 FQNNGV. V trimming: 5 bases; J trimming: 11 bases; junction bases outside the gene matches: 5. This CDR3 has 12 residues. Here the CDR3 DNA reads TGTGCCAGCAGCACTAGCGGGTGGAAGCAGTATTTT. The encoded protein is CASSTSGWKQYF.

This clone was counted between two and nine times. The chain carries TRBV28 and TRBJ1-4, with a tentative D call TRBD1 (6 bases). This CDR3 region has 16 residues. V lost 1 base, J lost 8 bases, and 17 bases lay in between. CDR1 and CDR2 from the germline V gene are MDHEN and SYDVKM. In DNA form, the CDR3 reads TGTGCCAGCAGTTTATTACGGGACACCGAAGGGGAAAAACTGTTTTTT. The encoded protein is CASSLLRDTEGEKLFF.

Only one count was recorded for this clone. CDR3: CASSYSLTPTDTQYF. CDR3 DNA sequence: TGTGCCAGCAGTTACTCGCTCACCCCCACAGATACGCAGTATTTT. The rearrangement joins TRBV6-5 to TRBJ2-3; D gene uncertain. Germline V gene data show CDR1 as MNHEY and CDR2 as SVGAGI. Trimming took 0 bases from V and 2 from J, leaving 9 bases between them. This CDR3 spans 15 amino acids.

The rearrangement links TRBV7-2 to TRBJ1-2, with 11 bases fitting TRBD1. The germline V gene encodes CDR1 SGHTA and CDR2 FQGNSA. This CDR3 has 16 residues. V was clipped by 2 bases and J by 6 bases; unmatched bases: 8. CDR3 DNA: TGTGCCAGCAGCTTATTAAATGGGGGACAGGGGGATGGCTACACCTTC. As protein: CASSLLNGGQGDGYTF.

This chain uses TRBV4-2 with TRBJ1-1; possible D gene TRBD1, 5 bases. The length of the CDR3 is 17 residues. Germline-derived CDR1 and CDR2 are LGHNA and YNFKEQ. Trimming cost V 1 base and J 3 bases, with 18 bases left between them. The CDR3 region has the DNA TGTGCCAGCAGCCAAGGGGACGGCCCTGGTTCGGACACTGAAGCTTTCTTT. Translating it yields CASSQGDGPGSDTEAFF.

The chain carries TRBV6-6 and TRBJ1-1; no clear D. The CDR3 is 15 residues long. Trimming shortened V by 5 bases and J by 6 bases, and 19 bases separated the two germline ends. CDR1 and CDR2 from the germline V gene are MNHNY and SVGAGI (reference sequence). CDR3: CASSPTQQRIAEAFF. CDR3 DNA: TGTGCCAGCAGTCCTACCCAGCAGAGAATCGCTGAAGCTTTCTTT.

The chain combines TRBV16 with TRBJ1-1; D not resolved. Trimming stripped 0 bases from V and 2 bases from J, with 7 bases between. CDR1 and CDR2 (germline): KGHSY, FQNENV. The length of the CDR3 is 14 residues. DNA of the CDR3: TGTGCCAGCAGCCAATCCGAAGGTAACACTGAAGCTTTCTTT. It specifies CASSQSEGNTEAFF. Together with reference TRBV16 and TRBJ1-1, the CDR3 gives the full variable domain: GEEVAQTPKHLVRGEGQKAKLYCAPIKGHSYVFWYQQVLKNEFKFLISFQNENVFDETGMPKERFSAKCLPNSPCSLEIQATKLEDSAVYFCASSQSEGNTEAFFGQGTRLTVV.

This clone was observed a few times. V and J are TRBV19 and TRBJ1-2, with 8 positions matching TRBD1. J lost 5 bases, V lost 3 bases, and 2 bases had no gene match. The CDR3 has 13 residues. Germline V CDR1 and CDR2: LNHDA, SQIVND (reference sequence). The CDR3 sequence is CASSIGQGYGYTF. The CDR3 DNA sequence: TGTGCCAGTAGTATCGGACAGGGTTATGGCTACACCTTC.

The chain joins TRBV20-1 to TRBJ2-3; D is uncertain. V shed 5 bases and J shed 6 bases, with 9 bases lying between them. The CDR3 totals 11 residues. Germline V gene data show CDR1 as DFQATT and CDR2 as SNEGSKA (reference sequence). This chain's CDR3 is CSAPLSDTQYF. The CDR3 DNA sequence: TGCAGTGCTCCCTTGTCGGATACGCAGTATTTT.

This sequence joins TRBV11-3 and TRBJ2-3; D gene unclear. V gave up 2 bases and J gave up 2 bases, with 8 bases separating them. This CDR3 has 14 residues. The germline V gene has CDR1 SGHNT and CDR2 YENEEA. The CDR3 reads CASSLNGNTDTQYF. Written as DNA, the CDR3 is TGTGCCAGCAGCTTAAATGGAAACACAGATACGCAGTATTTT.

The chain links TRBV4-1 to TRBJ2-7, with D perhaps matching TRBD1 (6 bases). V was pared by 2 bases and J by 2 bases, with 13 bases between. Per the germline V gene, CDR1 is MGHRA and CDR2 is YSYEKL. This CDR3 comprises 15 residues. The CDR3: CASSQQGQGPYEQYF. CDR3 sequence (DNA): TGCGCCAGCAGCCAACAAGGGCAGGGGCCCTACGAGCAGTACTTC.

V is TRBV30 and J is TRBJ2-3, with 10 nucleotides matching TRBD2. Trimming took 2 bases from V and 4 from J; bases not matched to a gene: 6. This CDR3 spans 15 amino acids. Germline V gives CDR1 GTSNPN, CDR2 SVGIG (reference sequence). CDR3 loop: CAWSLASGRADTQYF. CDR3 in DNA: TGTGCCTGGAGTTTAGCCAGCGGGAGGGCAGATACGCAGTATTTT. Combining the CDR3 with reference TRBV30 and TRBJ2-3 gives the whole variable domain SQTIHQWPATLVQPVGSPLSLECTVEGTSNPNLYWYRQAAGRGLQLLFYSVGIGQISSEVPQNLSASRPQDRQFILSSKKLLLSDSGFYLCAWSLASGRADTQYFGPGTRLTVL.